These T cell receptor beta chains were read from a single sample in a study of T cell clones after liver transplantation. The method was immunoSEQ multiplex PCR; TCRdb's version includes in-frame clones alone and lacks a portion of them. This table holds 50,000 to 60,000 clones, 60% to 75% found once. The specimen was CD4+ T cells from blood, collected at the 22-month timepoint. These receptors came from a human patient who received a liver transplant. The graft donor may be the source of some T cells. Each CDR3 is given without its conserved first and last residue. Each record gives: V gene, J gene, CDR3 protein.

TRBV28	TRBJ1-2	ASSFGADALGYT
TRBV7-9	TRBJ1-1	ASSARRGTEAF
TRBV6-5	TRBJ2-7	ASSRRQGEGYEQY
TRBV11-2	TRBJ2-1	ASSLARDEQF
TRBV6-6	TRBJ2-3	ASSHIDTQY
TRBV19	TRBJ1-1	ATRGAQRNTEAF
TRBV19	TRBJ1-5	ASSALQGDQPQH
TRBV6-5	TRBJ1-2	ASRKQGAGGYT
TRBV7-2	TRBJ1-1	ASSLNGPAGTEAF
TRBV9	TRBJ1-2	ASSVRRDYGYT
TRBV10-2	TRBJ1-6	ASSETIGQGNNSPLH
TRBV2	TRBJ2-1	ASSEVGGSYNEQF
TRBV5-4	TRBJ2-1	ASSGIVGSSYNEQF
TRBV7-6	TRBJ2-7	ASSLDPSSYEQY
TRBV9	TRBJ2-5	ASSGQGAQETQY
TRBV6-6	TRBJ1-2	ASSYSGQNYGYT
TRBV5-3	TRBJ2-4	ARSWKRGDIQY
TRBV2	TRBJ2-7	ASRGGQEQY
TRBV5-4	TRBJ1-1	ASSPGTGTTEAF
TRBV9	TRBJ2-3	ASSVGIGVDTQY
TRBV11-3	TRBJ2-5	ASSFQGEETQY
TRBV7-2	TRBJ1-1	ASSLSLNTEAF
TRBV7-8	TRBJ1-1	ASSLLTGLNTEAF
TRBV28	TRBJ2-2	ASSTIGTAGELF
TRBV10-3	TRBJ1-2	AISEGEWGYT
TRBV9	TRBJ2-1	ASSVVASGGYIEQF
TRBV15	TRBJ1-6	ATSSRTDSPLH
TRBV7-2	TRBJ1-3	ASSLVRGSGNTIY
TRBV4-1	TRBJ2-1	ASNQLRGRSEQF
TRBV20-1	TRBJ2-1	SARGGLGQF
TRBV10-3	TRBJ2-1	AISDDTRSYNEQF
TRBV27	TRBJ2-4	ASSPPTGGGIQY
TRBV2	TRBJ1-2	ASSEAGGVDYGYT
TRBV6-1	TRBJ1-2	ASSEVGDRGRPNYGYT
TRBV9	TRBJ2-7	ASSVSTMSSYEQY
TRBV18	TRBJ1-1	ASSTENEAF
TRBV28	TRBJ1-6	ASSPVRVRSYNSPLH
TRBV29-1	TRBJ2-3	SVEGWRGGPSTDTQY
TRBV30	TRBJ2-4	AWSDTTGTPARY
TRBV27	TRBJ2-7	ASSLGGNRDEQY
TRBV6-5	TRBJ1-3	ASRAQGPGGNTIY
TRBV4-2	TRBJ2-3	ASRSGTSTDTQY
TRBV7-2	TRBJ1-1	ASSQEVPAGGNTEAF
TRBV30	TRBJ1-5	AWSVKGNQPQH
TRBV11-2	TRBJ1-1	ASSSPRGANTEAF
TRBV18	TRBJ2-7	ASSPRGPDEQY
TRBV2	TRBJ1-6	ASTWGRANSPLH
TRBV6-1	TRBJ1-2	ASSVGRVTNYGYT